The entry below describes one T cell receptor beta chain. Antigen: not known. This CDR3 comprises 16 residues. Germline-derived CDR1 and CDR2 are SGHRS and YFSETQ. V lost 0 bases and J 0 bases, leaving 10 bases between the germline ends. cDNA serving as the sequencing template came from extracted, reverse transcribed RNA. TCRdb's table, derived via immunoSEQ multiplex PCR, lists solely in-frame clones and lacks some. The table has 90,000 or so clones, roughly 40% seen once. This specimen belongs to a study of CD8+ T cells in alopecia areata. Treatment meaning: oral pan-JAK inhibitor, 5-10 mg twice daily. Findings of the study overall: Compared with mice, patients displayed less clear TCR sharing, possibly for HLA-related reasons. Both scalp clonality and the expanded CD8+ clones among the top 100 showed a significant decrease with tofacitinib.

The sample here was CD8+ T cells sorted from blood, taken at week 24, from a patient treated with tofacitinib. The clonotype was recovered from a human donor with alopecia areata. V is TRBV5-1 and J is TRBJ1-5; D uncertain. CDR3 protein: CASSLDPGYSNQPQHF. CDR3 DNA: TGCGCCAGCAGCTTGGACCCTGGCTATAGCAATCAGCCCCAGCATTTT.